The 31 T cell receptor beta chains below were found in one sample sequenced in a study of circulating and synovial CD4+ cells in juvenile arthritis. Profiled with immunoSEQ multiplex PCR; TCRdb holds only in-frame clones, not every one. The table has around 32,000 clones, around 95% seen once; the top ten hold approximately 0.18%. Sequenced input: CD4+ T cells from blood. All receptors come from a human donor with juvenile idiopathic arthritis.

The chain employs TRBV6-6 and TRBJ2-3, with 10 positions matching TRBD2. The CDR3 runs 15 residues. The ends lost 6 bases at V and 4 bases at J; junction bases unmatched: 7. Germline V gene sequence: CDR1 MNHNY, CDR2 SVGAGI (reference sequence). CDR3 sequence (DNA): TGTGCCAGCAGGCAAGCGGGGGGGGTCCCAGATACGCAGTATTTT. It is translated as CASRQAGGVPDTQYF.

V is TRBV5-1 and J is TRBJ2-2; weak D call: TRBD2 (6 bases). The germline CDR1 and CDR2 sequences are SGHRS and YFSETQ. V was clipped by 0 bases and J by 6 bases, with 12 bases between them. The CDR3 has 15 amino acids. CDR3 residues: CASSLDPGAAGELFF. As DNA, the CDR3 is TGCGCCAGCAGCTTGGATCCGGGAGCGGCCGGGGAGCTGTTTTTT. Combining the CDR3 with reference TRBV5-1 and TRBJ2-2 gives the whole variable domain KAGVTQTPRYLIKTRGQQVTLSCSPISGHRSVSWYQQTPGQGLQFLFEYFSETQRNKGNFPGRFSGRQFSNSRSEMNVSTLELGDSALYLCASSLDPGAAGELFFGEGSRLTVL.

The gene calls are TRBV19 and TRBJ1-1, with TRBD1 matching 8 bases. CDR1 and CDR2 (germline): LNHDA, SQIVND (reference sequence). V dropped 5 bases and J dropped 4; count of bases not matched to a gene: 9. The CDR3 loop spans 15 amino acids. The CDR3 spells CASSYTGGKGTEAFF. The CDR3 DNA reads as TGTGCCAGTAGTTACACAGGGGGTAAGGGCACTGAAGCTTTCTTT.

The CDR3 DNA reads as TGTGCCAGTACCAGATATACCCGGACAGAGGGGGCCTATGGCTACACCTTC. It is translated as CASTRYTRTEGAYGYTF. The chain uses TRBV19 and TRBJ1-2; 7 bases are shared with TRBD1. CDR1 is LNHDA, CDR2 SQIVND, per germline (reference sequence). This CDR3 spans 17 amino acids. With 7 bases clipped from V and 4 bases from J, the junction kept 18 bases outside the gene matches.

This clone has a handful of counts. This chain connects TRBV7-2 to TRBJ1-5; TRBD1 matches 9 bases. The V gene's germline CDR1 is SGHTA and CDR2 FQGNSA. J lost 0 bases, V lost 5 bases, and 5 bases had no gene match. The CDR3 is made up of 16 amino acids. Here the CDR3 DNA reads TGTGCCAGCAGCCTGGGGACAGGGAGTAGCAATCAGCCCCAGCATTTT. It encodes CASSLGTGSSNQPQHF.

V usage is TRBV9 and J usage is TRBJ2-3; 12 bases are shared with TRBD2. The CDR3 length is 17 residues. The germline CDR1 and CDR2 sequences are SGDLS and YYNGEE. Trimming removed 4 bases from V and 4 bases from J; junction bases left unmatched: 10. The CDR3 region has the DNA TGTGCCAGCAGCCAAGTCGTACTAGCGGGGGGCGCAGATACGCAGTATTTT. It codes for CASSQVVLAGGADTQYF.

The V call is TRBV4-1, the J call TRBJ2-1, with 9 bases lining up with TRBD2. Germline values: CDR1 MGHRA, CDR2 YSYEKL. The CDR3 has 20 residues. V was pared by 3 bases and J by 0 bases, with 15 bases of the junction left unmatched. In DNA form, the CDR3 reads TGCGCCAGCAGCCAGCAACGAGCTAGCGGGACCCTTAGCTCCTACAATGAGCAGTTCTTC. This codes for CASSQQRASGTLSSYNEQFF.

The V and J genes are TRBV4-1 and TRBJ2-5, with D hard to call. The V end was cut by 1 base, the J end by 5 bases, with 8 bases between. CDR3 size: 13 residues. The germline gives CDR1 MGHRA, CDR2 YSYEKL. The CDR3 sequence is CASSQGWSETQYF. DNA of the CDR3: TGCGCCAGCAGCCAAGGATGGAGTGAGACCCAGTACTTC.

Remarks on this clone: One end of the junction varies from germline; a read error may be responsible. Other DNA sequences in this sample translate to the same CDR3. This chain connects TRBV6-5 to TRBJ1-6, with a tentative D call TRBD1 (5 bases). In germline, CDR1 is MNHEY, CDR2 SVGAGI. The CDR3 is made up of 15 amino acids. The CDR3 loop reads CASSYRAIGDSPLHF. In nucleotides, the CDR3 is TGTGCCAGCAGTTACCGGGCAATAGGGGATTCCCCCCTCCACTTT.

V is TRBV15 and J is TRBJ2-5; 9 positions agree with TRBD1. The CDR3 runs to 14 residues. V shed 4 bases and J 2 bases; nucleotides not matched to a gene: 2. The germline gives CDR1 LNHNV, CDR2 YYDKDF (reference sequence). CDR3 loop: CATSKTGGQETQYF. The CDR3 region has the DNA TGTGCCACCAGCAAGACAGGGGGGCAAGAGACCCAGTACTTC.

This clone was seen once. The junction departs from the called germline gene at one end, perhaps through a read error. The chain uses TRBV5-6 and TRBJ2-6, with D perhaps matching TRBD1 (5 bases). CDR1 and CDR2 (germline): SGHDT, YYEEEE. There are 14 residues in the CDR3. The CDR3 coding sequence is TGTGCCAGCAGCTTTAACTCTGGGGCCAACGTCCTGGCTTTC. Protein product: CASSFNSGANVLAF. The variable domain in full, completed from reference TRBV5-6 and TRBJ2-6, reads DAGVTQSPTHLIKTRGQQVTLRCSPKSGHDTVSWYQQALGQGPQFIFQYYEEEERQRGNFPDRFSGHQFPNYSSELNVNALLLGDSALYLCASSFNSGANVLAFGAGSRLTVL.

This chain links TRBV4-2 with TRBJ2-6; possibly TRBD1 for D (5 bases). Germline CDR1 LGHNA, CDR2 YNFKEQ. Trimming took off 2 bases at V and 0 bases at J, with 17 bases between the two ends. The CDR3 spans 19 residues. In DNA, the CDR3 is TGTGCCAGCAGCCAATATTTGGCTGGGGCCACCTCTGGGGCCAACGTCCTGACTTTC. Translated, it gives CASSQYLAGATSGANVLTF.

The rearrangement links TRBV18 to TRBJ1-4; no firm D call. The germline CDR1 and CDR2 sequences are KGHSH and LQKENI. The CDR3 has 14 amino acids. V was shortened by 3 bases and J by 5 bases, with 10 bases between the two germline ends. The CDR3 here is CASSPRGPNEKLFF. CDR3 DNA sequence: TGTGCCAGCTCACCTAGAGGTCCCAATGAAAAACTGTTTTTT.

This clone appeared a single time. V is TRBV5-4 and J is TRBJ2-2; 8 bases are shared with TRBD1. CDR1 SGHNT and CDR2 YYREEE come from the germline V gene (reference sequence). The junction had 7 bases not matched to a gene; V was cut back by 4 bases and J by 5 bases. The CDR3 runs to 15 residues. In nucleotides, the CDR3 is TGTGCCAGCAGCCGGGACAGGCCAGGGACCGGGGAGCTGTTTTTT. It specifies CASSRDRPGTGELFF.

The chain carries TRBV19 and TRBJ2-7; a weak D match, TRBD2 (6 bases). Per germline, CDR1 LNHDA and CDR2 SQIVND (reference sequence). The germline V and J ends were trimmed by 3 bases and 6 bases, with 9 bases remaining between them. The CDR3 totals 12 residues. The CDR3, as DNA: TGTGCCAGTAGTATGGAGGGAAGCGAGCAGTACTTC. It codes for CASSMEGSEQYF. The full variable domain, completed using reference TRBV19 and TRBJ2-7, is DGGITQSPKYLFRKEGQNVTLSCEQNLNHDAMYWYRQDPGQGLRLIYYSQIVNDFQKGDIAEGYSVSREKKESFPLTVTSAQKNPTAFYLCASSMEGSEQYFGPGTRLTVT.

The sample holds one count of this clone. The V gene is TRBV9, the J gene TRBJ2-5, with D possibly TRBD2 on 6 matching bases. This CDR3 is built from 14 residues. With 0 bases removed from V and 5 bases from J, the gap between germline ends came to 11 bases. CDR1 is SGDLS, CDR2 YYNGEE, per germline. CDR3 DNA sequence: TGTGCCAGCAGCGTAGGGAGGGTTGGGGAGACCCAGTACTTC. Its translation: CASSVGRVGETQYF. Drawing the rest from reference TRBV9 and TRBJ2-5, the complete variable domain is DSGVTQTPKHLITATGQRVTLRCSPRSGDLSVYWYQQSLDQGLQFLIQYYNGEERAKGNILERFSAQQFPDLHSELNLSSLELGDSALYFCASSVGRVGETQYFGPGTRLLVL.

The chain links TRBV25-1 to TRBJ2-7; possibly TRBD2 for D (5 bases). The germline gives CDR1 MGHDK, CDR2 SYGVNS. The CDR3 has 12 residues. Trimming pared 9 bases from V and 3 bases from J, leaving 12 bases between. CDR3 residues: CARLSEGYEQYF. The CDR3 bases are TGTGCCAGGCTTTCTGAGGGCTACGAGCAGTACTTC.

V gene TRBV4-3 combines with J gene TRBJ2-3; 8 nucleotides match TRBD1. CDR1 LGHNA and CDR2 YSLEER come from the germline V gene. The CDR3 covers 15 residues. Trimming took 0 bases from V and 3 from J; bases not matched to a gene: 2. The CDR3 coding sequence is TGCGCCAGCAGCCAAGATCGACAGGGGACAGATACGCAGTATTTT. Encoded protein: CASSQDRQGTDTQYF.

This rearrangement joins TRBV18 to TRBJ2-6; tentatively, D is TRBD1 (5 bases). Trimming removed 2 bases at V and 4 bases at J, with 15 bases between. Germline values: CDR1 KGHSH, CDR2 LQKENI. This CDR3 is 17 amino acids long. The CDR3 sequence is CASSPNQGLNGANVLTF. For the CDR3, the DNA is TGTGCCAGCTCACCAAACCAGGGATTGAACGGGGCCAACGTCCTGACTTTC.

The chain is built from TRBV2 and TRBJ2-1; 13 bases align to TRBD2. There are 20 residues in the CDR3. V was pared by 0 bases and J by 0 bases, with 8 bases of the junction left unmatched. Germline V CDR1 and CDR2: SNHLY, FYNNEI. CDR3 DNA sequence: TGTGCCAGCAGTGAAGCATCGGGACTAGCGGGATACTCCTCCTACAATGAGCAGTTCTTC. This codes for CASSEASGLAGYSSYNEQFF.

This clone was detected only once. CDR3: CASSNPTSGGHPYYNEQFF. In nucleotides, the CDR3 is TGTGCCAGTAGTAACCCGACTAGCGGGGGCCATCCTTACTACAATGAGCAGTTCTTC. The rearrangement links TRBV19 to TRBJ2-1; TRBD2 aligns across 12 bases. V shed 4 bases and J 3 bases; nucleotides not matched to a gene: 13. The CDR3 is made up of 19 amino acids. The V gene's germline CDR1 is LNHDA and CDR2 SQIVND (reference sequence).

The CDR3 DNA reads TGTGCCAGCAGCTTCAGTAGCGGGGGGAACACTGAAGCTTTCTTT. This sequence encodes CASSFSSGGNTEAFF. The chain couples TRBV11-1 to TRBJ1-1, with D possibly TRBD1 on 5 matching bases. Between the trimmed V and J ends, which lost 3 bases and 1 base, there was a span of 12 bases. The CDR3 is 15 residues long. Germline V CDR1 and CDR2: SGHAT, FQDESV (reference sequence).

The gene calls are TRBV15 and TRBJ2-5; D is possibly TRBD2 (6 bases). CDR1 and CDR2 from the germline V gene are LNHNV and YYDKDF (reference sequence). Trimming shortened V by 1 base and J by 5 bases, and 11 bases separated the two germline ends. The CDR3 is 14 residues long. In DNA, the CDR3 is TGTGCCACCAGCAGAGTGGGAGGTTTCGAGACCCAGTACTTC. This gives the protein CATSRVGGFETQYF.

This chain links TRBV7-3 with TRBJ2-3; 7 nucleotides line up with TRBD2. The CDR3 covers 16 residues. In germline, CDR1 is SGHTA, CDR2 FQGTGA. Germline trimming cut 5 bases from V and 5 bases from J; bases unmatched to any gene: 13. The CDR3 region has the DNA TGTGCCAGCAGCCTGCGGCAGGCGGGGGTAGGAGATACGCAGTATTTT. Amino acids: CASSLRQAGVGDTQYF.

This sequence joins TRBV7-2 and TRBJ1-1, with D possibly matching TRBD1 (5 bases). Trimming removed 3 bases at V and 10 bases at J, with 9 bases between. The CDR3 sequence is 11 residues long. Germline V gene sequence: CDR1 SGHTA, CDR2 FQGNSA. CDR3 in amino acids: CASSLRGGAFF. The CDR3 DNA sequence: TGTGCCAGCAGCTTGCGGGGGGGAGCTTTCTTT.

This chain connects TRBV28 to TRBJ2-3, with 9 bases matching TRBD2. CDR1 MDHEN and CDR2 SYDVKM come from the germline V gene. With V trimmed by 6 bases and J by 1 base, 2 bases remained unmatched. The CDR3 has 14 residues. In DNA, the CDR3 is TGTGCCAGCAGAAAGCGGGAGGGCACAGATACGCAGTATTTT. Translation: CASRKREGTDTQYF.

This chain joins TRBV18 and TRBJ2-3, with D uncertain. The CDR3 consists of 12 residues. Trimming stripped 3 bases from V and 6 bases from J, with 7 bases between. Germline V gene lookup returns CDR1 KGHSH and CDR2 LQKENI. The DNA for the CDR3 is TGTGCCAGCTCACCGCGACTTGATACGCAGTATTTT. Protein sequence: CASSPRLDTQYF.

The rearrangement links TRBV29-1 to TRBJ2-5; a possible D gene is TRBD2 (5 bases). CDR3 length: 13 amino acids. The ends were cut back, 7 bases at V and 3 bases at J, with 15 bases in the middle. Germline lookup yields CDR1 SQVTM and CDR2 ANQGSEA. CDR3 DNA sequence: TGCAGCGCCCAAGATTGGCGGGAAGAGACCCAGTACTTC. Its translation: CSAQDWREETQYF. The whole variable domain, remainder taken from reference TRBV29-1 and TRBJ2-5, is SAVISQKPSRDICQRGTSLTIQCQVDSQVTMMFWYRQQPGQSLTLIATANQGSEATYESGFVIDKFPISRPNLTFSTLTVSNMSPEDSSIYLCSAQDWREETQYFGPGTRLLVL.

The chain joins TRBV5-6 to TRBJ1-1, with a weak D call TRBD1 (6 bases). Germline lookup yields CDR1 SGHDT and CDR2 YYEEEE. This CDR3 contains 16 residues. Trimming shortened V by 0 bases and J by 3 bases, and 15 bases separated the two germline ends. The CDR3 spells CASSLGQVGRYTEAFF. The CDR3 bases are TGTGCCAGCAGCTTGGGACAGGTCGGGAGGTACACTGAAGCTTTCTTT.

This clone occurred once. The V call is TRBV7-9, the J call TRBJ2-1, with a weak D call TRBD1 (5 bases). The V gene lost 3 bases and the J gene lost 7 bases, with 19 bases spanning the gap. Germline V CDR1 and CDR2: SEHNR, FQNEAQ (reference sequence). The CDR3 consists of 16 residues. CDR3 in amino acids: CASSFFGATKGNEQFF. DNA of the CDR3: TGTGCCAGCAGCTTTTTTGGGGCGACCAAGGGGAATGAGCAGTTCTTC.

This sequence joins TRBV18 and TRBJ1-1, with D tentatively TRBD1 (6 bases). Trimming took off 3 bases at V and 8 bases at J, with 10 bases between the two ends. The CDR3 runs to 12 residues. The germline V gene encodes CDR1 KGHSH and CDR2 LQKENI. The CDR3 sequence is CASSPSGTEAFF. The CDR3 DNA sequence: TGTGCCAGCTCACCGTCCGGGACAGAAGCTTTCTTT.